This entry is about one TCR beta chain. This clone was observed a few times. Its antigen target is currently unknown. No base qualities exist here, and no much larger clone lies one base off it. CDR1 and CDR2 were assigned from the germline V gene as SGDLS and YYNGEE. There are 15 amino acids in the CDR3, from cysteine to phenylalanine inclusive. Only the CDR3 DNA is retained, 45 bases long and in frame from the first base. V loses 6 bases, J loses 3 bases, and the germline ends lie 15 bases apart. The data were obtained in a study of CD4 T cells in relation to SARS-CoV-2 and coronaviruses (dated by TCRdb to the early 2020s). About the full investigation: In the ViraFEST assay, PBMCs were grown with antigen for approximately 11 days, and TCR beta CDR3s were then sequenced to identify antigen-specific clonal expansions. Patient-derived lymphoblastoid cell lines were used to map the HLA restriction of shared crossreactive spike epitopes. Expansion assays from other donors in the study were sequenced with a different, Illumina-based TCR-beta assay. Samples from a few pre-COVID donors and the naive versus memory experiments were sequenced with the Adaptive Biotechnologies TCR-sequencing kit; other data were Illumina-based. An HIV-1 Nef peptide pool or a culture without peptide was used as the negative reference condition. At the level of individual TCR clonotypes, the study measured memory CD4+ T cell crossreactivity between SARS-CoV-2 spike protein and common cold coronavirus spike proteins.

Points the paper makes about the study in general: Small numbers of patients and of tested TCRs were a limitation of the study. Compared with monoreactive clones, crossreactive clones had significantly weaker SARS-CoV-2-driven expansion, a result consistent with antigenic imprinting. Roughly 67% of donors had memory CD4+ clonotypes that crossrecognized SARS-CoV-2 and at least one common cold coronavirus spike. Crossreactivity analysis centred on spike protein, so crossreactivity against other viral proteins was not assessed. No donor contributed both pre-pandemic and post-infection samples, which limited tracing the source of pre-existing responses.

CD4+ T cells from unexposed donors were collected before the COVID-19 pandemic (2011-2018). After approximately 11 days of culture, CD4+ T cells were isolated with the EasySep CD4+ T cell isolation kit. As cell numbers permitted, CD4+ T cells from unexposed donors were tested for reactivity to SARS-CoV-2 S and N and to four common cold coronavirus spike pools. Around 1.9 million PBMCs per well were cultured in IMDM with roughly 5% human AB serum and about 10 IU/ml IL-2. Half of the culture medium was replaced with fresh IL-2-containing medium on days 3 and 7. In general, triplicate replicate wells were used for every peptide culture condition. The leukapheresis product used for the unexposed donors was purchased from a commercial source. Ficoll-Paque PLUS gradient centrifugation was used to isolate PBMCs from either whole blood or leukapheresis product. PBMCs were either cryopreserved at -140°C or used fresh in the expansion assay. The QIAamp Micro DNA Kit was used to extract genomic DNA from the CD4+ T cells.

The method was the immunoSEQ multiplex PCR assay. In the original analysis: During preprocessing, nonproductive sequences were removed, as were CDR3s that did not start with C, did not end with F or W, or were shorter than 7 amino acids. The MANAFEST web app identified antigen-specific clonotypes based on expansion compared with the reference and other culture wells. A clone was considered positive if significant expansion relative to the reference culture was observed in 2 of 3 replicate wells at an FDR below 0.05. To be called positive, a clone also had to show significant expansion compared with every other tandem well and an odds ratio greater than 5. CDR3 homology was measured as pairwise Levenshtein distance, computed with the stringdist R package after trimming three terminal residues from each end. TCRdb took this table from immuneACCESS and kept in-frame rearrangements with V and J called. Such tables lack part of the clones; where checked against another copy, unresolved V genes explain under half of the gap, and the rest is unexplained. That table is the source of V, J and clone size, and D and trimming were worked out from the DNA. This sample lists some 22,000 clones; roughly 72% were detected once. Roughly a sixth of the sample rests with the top ten.

The chain is made from TRBV9 and TRBJ2-2, with TRBD1 as a weak D call on 5 bases. Input material: CD4+ T cells from PBMCs, cultured in vitro. The source of this sequence is a human donor in good health. The DNA sequence follows: TGTGCCAGCACCCCTAGGGGTTTGGACACCGGGGAGCTGTTTTTT. Translation gives CASTPRGLDTGELFF. The full variable domain, completed from the reference TRBV9 and TRBJ2-2 proteins outside the CDR3, reads DSGVTQTPKHLITATGQRVTLRCSPRSGDLSVYWYQQSLDQGLQFLIQYYNGEERAKGNILERFSAQQFPDLHSELNLSSLELGDSALYFCASTPRGLDTGELFFGEGSRLTVL.